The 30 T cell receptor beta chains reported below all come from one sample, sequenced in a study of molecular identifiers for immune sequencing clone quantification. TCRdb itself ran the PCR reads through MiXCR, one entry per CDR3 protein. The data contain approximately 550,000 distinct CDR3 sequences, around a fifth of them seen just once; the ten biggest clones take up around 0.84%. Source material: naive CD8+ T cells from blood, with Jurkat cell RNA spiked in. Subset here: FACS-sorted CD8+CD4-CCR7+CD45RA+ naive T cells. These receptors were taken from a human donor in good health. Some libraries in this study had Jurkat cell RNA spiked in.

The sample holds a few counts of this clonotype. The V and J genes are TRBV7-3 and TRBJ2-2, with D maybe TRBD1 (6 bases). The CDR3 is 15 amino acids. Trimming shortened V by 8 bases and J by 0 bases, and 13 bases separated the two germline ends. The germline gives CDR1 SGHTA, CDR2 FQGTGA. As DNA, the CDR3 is TGTGCCAGCGCCTCAGGGACAACGAACACCGGGGAGCTGTTTTTT. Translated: CASASGTTNTGELFF.

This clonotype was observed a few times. In nucleotides, the CDR3 is TGTGCCAGTAGTATAAGGGGTGCCGGGGAGCTGTTTTTT. It yields the protein CASSIRGAGELFF. The chain is built from TRBV19 and TRBJ2-2, with a possible D match to TRBD1 (5 bases). The V end lost 2 bases, the J end lost 6 bases, and 7 bases lay between the germline ends. The CDR3 has 13 amino acids. Germline CDR1 LNHDA, CDR2 SQIVND (reference sequence).

In DNA, the CDR3 is TGCGCCAGCAGCCAAGATTTGGGCAGCCTCTATGGCTACACCTTC. Its protein is CASSQDLGSLYGYTF. This chain links TRBV4-1 with TRBJ1-2; D unclear. In germline, CDR1 is MGHRA, CDR2 YSYEKL. Deletions cut 0 bases from V and 4 bases from J, with 12 bases between. This CDR3 region has 15 residues.

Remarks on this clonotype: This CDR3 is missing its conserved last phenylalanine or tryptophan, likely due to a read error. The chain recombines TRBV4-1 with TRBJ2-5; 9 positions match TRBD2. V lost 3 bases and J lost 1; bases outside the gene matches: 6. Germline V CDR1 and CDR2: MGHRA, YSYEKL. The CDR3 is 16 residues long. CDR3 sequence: CASSHRLAGTQETQYL. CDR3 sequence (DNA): TGCGCCAGCAGCCACCGGCTAGCGGGGACCCAAGAGACCCAGTACCTC.

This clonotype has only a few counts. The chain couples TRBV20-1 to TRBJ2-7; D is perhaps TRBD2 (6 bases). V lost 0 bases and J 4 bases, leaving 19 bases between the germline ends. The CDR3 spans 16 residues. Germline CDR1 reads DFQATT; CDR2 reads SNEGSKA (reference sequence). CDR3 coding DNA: TGCAGTGCTAGAGATGGGAATAGCCCTGGGGGGTACGAGCAGTACTTC. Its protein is CSARDGNSPGGYEQYF.

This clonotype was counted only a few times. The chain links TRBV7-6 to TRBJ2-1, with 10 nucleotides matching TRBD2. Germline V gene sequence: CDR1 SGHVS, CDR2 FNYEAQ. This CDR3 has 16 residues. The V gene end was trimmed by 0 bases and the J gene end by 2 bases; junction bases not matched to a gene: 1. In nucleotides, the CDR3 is TGTGCCAGCAGCTTAGCGCTAGCGGGGGCCTACAATGAGCAGTTCTTC. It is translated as CASSLALAGAYNEQFF.

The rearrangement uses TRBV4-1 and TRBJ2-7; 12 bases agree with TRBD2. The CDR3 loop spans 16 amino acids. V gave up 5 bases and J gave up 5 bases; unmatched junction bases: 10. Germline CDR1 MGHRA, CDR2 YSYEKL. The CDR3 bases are TGCGCCAGCAGCTACCTTGAACTAGCGGGGGGCCACGAGCAGTACTTC. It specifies CASSYLELAGGHEQYF.

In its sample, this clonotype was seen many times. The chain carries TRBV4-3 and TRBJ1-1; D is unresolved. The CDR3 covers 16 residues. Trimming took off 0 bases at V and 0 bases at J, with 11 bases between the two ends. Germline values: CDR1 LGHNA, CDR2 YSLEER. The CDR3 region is CASSQDLRLLNTEAFF. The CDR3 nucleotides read TGCGCCAGCAGCCAAGATCTTCGACTCCTGAACACTGAAGCTTTCTTT.

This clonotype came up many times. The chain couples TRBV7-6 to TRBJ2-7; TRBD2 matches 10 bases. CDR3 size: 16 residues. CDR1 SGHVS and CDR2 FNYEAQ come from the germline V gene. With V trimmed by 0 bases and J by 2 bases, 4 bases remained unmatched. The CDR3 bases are TGTGCCAGCAGCTTAGCGCAAGCGGGAGGGCCCTACGAGCAGTACTTC. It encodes CASSLAQAGGPYEQYF. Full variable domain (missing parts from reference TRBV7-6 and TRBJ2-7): GAGVSQSPRYKVTKRGQDVALRCDPISGHVSLYWYRQALGQGPEFLTYFNYEAQQDKSGLPNDRFSAERPEGSISTLTIQRTEQRDSAMYRCASSLAQAGGPYEQYFGPGTRLTVT.

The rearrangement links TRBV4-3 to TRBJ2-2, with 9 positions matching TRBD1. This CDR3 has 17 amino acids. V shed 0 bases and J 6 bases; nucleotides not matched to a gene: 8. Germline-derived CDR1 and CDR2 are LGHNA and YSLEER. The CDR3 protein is CASSQDPGTGRAGELFF. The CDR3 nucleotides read TGCGCCAGCAGCCAAGACCCCGGGACAGGGAGGGCCGGGGAGCTGTTTTTT.

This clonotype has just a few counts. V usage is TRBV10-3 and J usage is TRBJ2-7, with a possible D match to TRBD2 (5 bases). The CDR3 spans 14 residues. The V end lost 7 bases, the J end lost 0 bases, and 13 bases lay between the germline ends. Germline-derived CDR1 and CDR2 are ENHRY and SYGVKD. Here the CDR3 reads CAIKAPGDSYEQYF. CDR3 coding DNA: TGTGCCATCAAGGCCCCCGGGGACTCCTACGAGCAGTACTTC.

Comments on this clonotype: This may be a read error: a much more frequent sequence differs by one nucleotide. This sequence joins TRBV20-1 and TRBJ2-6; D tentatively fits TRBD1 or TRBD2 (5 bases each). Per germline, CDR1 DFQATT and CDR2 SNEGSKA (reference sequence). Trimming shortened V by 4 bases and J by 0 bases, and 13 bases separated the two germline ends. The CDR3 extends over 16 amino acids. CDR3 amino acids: CSAKTDGTSGANVLTF. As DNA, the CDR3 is TGCAGTGCTAAGACGGACGGGACCTCTGGGGCCAACGTCCTGACTTTC.

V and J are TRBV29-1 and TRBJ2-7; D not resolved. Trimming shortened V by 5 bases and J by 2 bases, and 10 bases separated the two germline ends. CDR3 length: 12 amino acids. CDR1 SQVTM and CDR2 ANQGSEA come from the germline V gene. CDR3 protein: CSVSLGTYEQYF. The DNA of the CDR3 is TGCAGCGTTAGTCTGGGTACCTACGAGCAGTACTTC.

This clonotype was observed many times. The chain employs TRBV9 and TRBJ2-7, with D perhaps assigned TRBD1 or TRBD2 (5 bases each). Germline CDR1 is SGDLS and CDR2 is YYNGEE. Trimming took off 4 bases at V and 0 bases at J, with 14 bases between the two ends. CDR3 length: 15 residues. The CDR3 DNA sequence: TGTGCCAGCAGCCCCGAGGGGTCAAGCTCCTACGAGCAGTACTTC. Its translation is CASSPEGSSSYEQYF.

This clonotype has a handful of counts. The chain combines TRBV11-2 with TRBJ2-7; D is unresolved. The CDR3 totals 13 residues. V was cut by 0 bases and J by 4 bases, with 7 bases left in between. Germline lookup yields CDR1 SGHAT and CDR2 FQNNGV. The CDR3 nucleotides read TGTGCCAGCAGCTTAGATTCGGTGTACGAGCAGTACTTC. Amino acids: CASSLDSVYEQYF.

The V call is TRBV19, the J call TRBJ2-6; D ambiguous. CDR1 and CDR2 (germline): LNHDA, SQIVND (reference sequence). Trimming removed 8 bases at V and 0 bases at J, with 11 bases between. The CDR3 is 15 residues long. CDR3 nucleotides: TGTGCCAGTCTTGAAGTCTACTCTGGGGCCAACGTCCTGACTTTC. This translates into CASLEVYSGANVLTF.

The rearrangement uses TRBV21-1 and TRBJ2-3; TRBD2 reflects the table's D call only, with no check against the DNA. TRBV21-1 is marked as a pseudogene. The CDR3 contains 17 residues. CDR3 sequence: CASSKDNSGRAEDAQYF. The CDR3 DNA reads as TGTGCCAGCAGCAAAGATAATAGCGGGAGGGCCGAAGATGCGCAGTATTTT.

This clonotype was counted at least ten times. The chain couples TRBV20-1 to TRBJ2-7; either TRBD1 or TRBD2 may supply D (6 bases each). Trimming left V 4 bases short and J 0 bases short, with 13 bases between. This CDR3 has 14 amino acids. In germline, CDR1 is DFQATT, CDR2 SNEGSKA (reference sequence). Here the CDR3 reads CSATRDTSSYEQYF. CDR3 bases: TGCAGTGCTACGCGGGACACCAGCTCCTACGAGCAGTACTTC.

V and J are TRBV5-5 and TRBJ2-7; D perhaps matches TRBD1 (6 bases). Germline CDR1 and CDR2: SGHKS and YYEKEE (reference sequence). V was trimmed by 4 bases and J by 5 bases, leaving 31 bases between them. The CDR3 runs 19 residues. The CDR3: CASSASISDTGTFMNEQYF. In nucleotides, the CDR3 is TGTGCCAGCAGCGCCTCGATTTCCGACACCGGGACATTTATGAACGAGCAGTACTTC.

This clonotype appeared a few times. CDR3 nucleotide sequence: TGTGCCAGCAGCACCCTCCCCGGGGCCAACACCGGGGAGCTGTTTTTT. It translates to CASSTLPGANTGELFF. The chain employs TRBV5-4 and TRBJ2-2, with D perhaps given as TRBD1 or TRBD2 (5 bases each). This CDR3 has 16 amino acids. Germline loops: CDR1 SGHNT, CDR2 YYREEE (reference sequence). Trimming shortened V by 4 bases and J by 2 bases, and 15 bases separated the two germline ends.

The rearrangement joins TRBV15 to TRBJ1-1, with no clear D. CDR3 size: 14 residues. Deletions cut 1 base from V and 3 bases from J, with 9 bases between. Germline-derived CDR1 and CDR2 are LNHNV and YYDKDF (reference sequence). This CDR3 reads CATSRVIRDTEAFF. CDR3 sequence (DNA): TGTGCCACCAGCAGAGTAATTCGAGACACTGAAGCTTTCTTT.

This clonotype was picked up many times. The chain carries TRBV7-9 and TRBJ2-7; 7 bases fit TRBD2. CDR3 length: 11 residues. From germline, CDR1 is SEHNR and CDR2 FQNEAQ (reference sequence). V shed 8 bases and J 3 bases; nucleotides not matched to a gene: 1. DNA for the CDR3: TGTGCCAGCGGGGGGGGCTACGAGCAGTACTTC. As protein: CASGGGYEQYF.

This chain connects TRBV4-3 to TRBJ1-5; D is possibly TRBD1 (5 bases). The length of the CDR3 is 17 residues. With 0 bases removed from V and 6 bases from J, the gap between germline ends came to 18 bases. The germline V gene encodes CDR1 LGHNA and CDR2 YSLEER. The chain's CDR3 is CASSQDTVGAGSQPQHF. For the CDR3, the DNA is TGCGCCAGCAGCCAAGATACGGTTGGGGCGGGAAGTCAGCCCCAGCATTTT.

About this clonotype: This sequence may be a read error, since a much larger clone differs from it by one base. The CDR3 protein is CSAIPGDEYQPQHF. The CDR3 DNA sequence: TGCAGTGCTATCCCAGGGGACGAGTATCAGCCCCAGCATTTT. This chain uses TRBV20-1 with TRBJ1-5; perhaps TRBD1 as D (6 bases). The CDR3 consists of 14 residues. V was shortened by 4 bases and J by 5 bases, with 15 bases between the two germline ends. Germline V lookup: CDR1 DFQATT, CDR2 SNEGSKA (reference sequence).

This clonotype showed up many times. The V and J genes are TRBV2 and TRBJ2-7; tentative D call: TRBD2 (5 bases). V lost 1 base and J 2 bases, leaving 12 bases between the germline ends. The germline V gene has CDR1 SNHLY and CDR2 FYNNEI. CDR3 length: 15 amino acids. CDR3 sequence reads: CASSEVGRGTYEQYF. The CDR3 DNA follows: TGTGCCAGCAGTGAAGTTGGACGGGGAACCTACGAGCAGTACTTC.

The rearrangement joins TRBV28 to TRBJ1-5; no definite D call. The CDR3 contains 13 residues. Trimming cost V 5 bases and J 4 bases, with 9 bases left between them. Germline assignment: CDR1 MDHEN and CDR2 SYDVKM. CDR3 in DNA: TGTGCCAGCAGTGTCCCGACAAATCAGCCCCAGCATTTT. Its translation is CASSVPTNQPQHF.

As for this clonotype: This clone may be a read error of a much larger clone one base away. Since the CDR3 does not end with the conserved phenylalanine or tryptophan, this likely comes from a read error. This chain's CDR3 is CASSPPPTLAEAPDTQYI. In DNA, the CDR3 is TGTGCCAGCAGCCCTCCACCGACATTAGCGGAAGCGCCAGATACGCAGTATATT. V gene TRBV7-9 combines with J gene TRBJ2-3, with a possible D match to TRBD2 (6 bases). The CDR3 is 18 amino acids. The germline gives CDR1 SEHNR, CDR2 FQNEAQ (reference sequence). V shed 5 bases and J shed 4 bases, with 25 bases lying between them.

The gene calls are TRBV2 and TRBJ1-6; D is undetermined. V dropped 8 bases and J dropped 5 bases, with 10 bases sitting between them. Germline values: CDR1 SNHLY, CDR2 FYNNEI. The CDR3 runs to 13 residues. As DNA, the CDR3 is TGTGCCAGCGATAGGGATAATAATTCACCCCTCCACTTT. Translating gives CASDRDNNSPLHF.

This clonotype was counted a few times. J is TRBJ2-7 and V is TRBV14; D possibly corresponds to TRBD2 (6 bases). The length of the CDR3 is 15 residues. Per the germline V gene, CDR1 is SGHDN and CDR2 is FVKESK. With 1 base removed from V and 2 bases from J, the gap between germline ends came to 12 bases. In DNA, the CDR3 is TGTGCCAGCAGCCAAGGGAGGGGACCGGCCTACGAGCAGTACTTC. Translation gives CASSQGRGPAYEQYF.

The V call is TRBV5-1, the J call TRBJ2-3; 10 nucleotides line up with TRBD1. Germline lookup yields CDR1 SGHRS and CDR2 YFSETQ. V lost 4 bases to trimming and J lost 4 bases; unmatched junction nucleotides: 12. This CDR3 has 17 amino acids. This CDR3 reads CASSPLWGDRGPDTQYF. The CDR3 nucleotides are TGCGCCAGCAGCCCTCTTTGGGGGGACAGGGGCCCAGATACGCAGTATTTT.